This is a list of T cell receptor beta chains from one sample in a study of CD8+ T cells in alopecia areata. The table came from immunoSEQ multiplex PCR; TCRdb's copy has only in-frame clones and leaves some out. The sample has around 60,000 clones, 46% seen once. Sequenced material: CD8+ T cells sorted from blood, taken between weeks 36 and 40, from a patient treated with tofacitinib. The receptors derive from a human donor with alopecia areata. Each CDR3 is given without its conserved first and last residue.

j_gene | v_gene | CDR3aa
TRBJ2-7 | TRBV15 | ATSGRGTHEQY
TRBJ2-3 | TRBV5-1 | ASNPTFSTDTQY
TRBJ2-1 | TRBV29-1 | SVDSSGRGNEQF
TRBJ2-5 | TRBV7-9 | ASSLGQETQY
TRBJ2-2 | TRBV29-1 | SVDPRGELF
TRBJ2-5 | TRBV30 | ACTGGAETQY
TRBJ2-2 | TRBV2 | ATQGADGELF
. | TRBV27 | ASSSPASGAYEQY
TRBJ2-1 | TRBV19 | ASMSGGPREQF
TRBJ2-1 | TRBV29-1 | SVPPLF
TRBJ1-2 | TRBV4-2 | ASYGEQGQGQVDYGYT
TRBJ1-1 | TRBV5-6 | ASSLAYSRGTENTEAF
TRBJ2-7 | TRBV7-4 | ASSLSSGNYEQY
TRBJ1-3 | TRBV11-2 | ASSRQGSIGNTIY
TRBJ2-7 | TRBV27 | ASSLLGGLNYEQY
TRBJ2-6 | TRBV15 | ATSDRGQASGANVLT
TRBJ2-7 | TRBV4-1 | ASSQATGSSYEQY
TRBJ1-5 | TRBV13 | ASSLGTANQPQH
TRBJ2-5 | TRBV7-9 | ASSLRRRGEYQETQY
TRBJ1-2 | TRBV29-1 | SVVEAYGYT
TRBJ1-2 | TRBV18 | ASSPPDSPIWGYT
TRBJ2-7 | TRBV14 | ASSQTLGLTYEQY
TRBJ2-3 | TRBV15 | ATSRDSSGGPDTQY
TRBJ1-1 | TRBV29-1 | SVVREGAF
TRBJ2-3 | TRBV6-1 | ASSSNEGFNTQY